This TCR beta chain was sequenced during a study of response to subunit inactivated influenza vaccine. The CDR3 loop spans 15 amino acids. Looked up from germline, CDR1 is MNHEY and CDR2 is SVGAGI. Trimming removed 0 bases at V and 8 bases at J, with 13 bases between. Using its own MiXCR run on the RT-PCR reads, TCRdb lists one record per CDR3 protein. The sample includes 800,000 to 1,000,000 distinct CDR3 sequences, around 21% of them seen just once. This sequence originates from a man aged 50 or older who received an inactivated influenza vaccine. Sequencing used PBMCs from blood, obtained 4 to 6 days after vaccination. V gene TRBV6-5 combines with J gene TRBJ1-4; unclear D gene. The CDR3 DNA follows: TGTGCCAGCAGTTACTCGTGGATGATGGGAGAAAAACTGTTTTTT. This gives the protein CASSYSWMMGEKLFF.